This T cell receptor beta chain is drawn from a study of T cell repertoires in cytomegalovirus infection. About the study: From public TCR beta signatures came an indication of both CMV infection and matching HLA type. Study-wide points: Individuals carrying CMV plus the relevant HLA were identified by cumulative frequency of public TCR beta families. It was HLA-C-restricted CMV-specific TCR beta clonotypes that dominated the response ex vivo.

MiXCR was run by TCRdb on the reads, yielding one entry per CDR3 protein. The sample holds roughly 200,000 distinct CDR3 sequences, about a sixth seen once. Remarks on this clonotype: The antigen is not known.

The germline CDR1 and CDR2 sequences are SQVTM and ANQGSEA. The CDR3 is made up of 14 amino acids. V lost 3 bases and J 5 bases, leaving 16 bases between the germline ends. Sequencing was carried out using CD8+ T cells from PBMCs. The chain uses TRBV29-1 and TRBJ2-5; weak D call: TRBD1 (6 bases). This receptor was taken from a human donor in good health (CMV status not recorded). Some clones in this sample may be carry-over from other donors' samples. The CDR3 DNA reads TGCAGCGTTGAGAGGGGGTCGGGATCTGAGACCCAGTACTTC. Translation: CSVERGSGSETQYF.